These T cell receptor beta chains were read from a single sample in a study of shared clonotypes between healthy human individuals. Generated by immunoSEQ multiplex PCR, the TCRdb table keeps only in-frame clones and is missing some. The sample consists of hundreds of thousands of clones, 55% to 85% of them appearing once. The source material was memory CD4+ T cells sorted from blood. These receptors all come from a woman under 40 in good health. Both conserved end residues are part of each CDR3. The order of the fields is clone size, V gene, D gene, CDR3 length, J gene, CDR3 DNA, CDR3 protein. The D gene is left open where the match is weak. Size is omitted from some rows. Given values are once, few, many or a class for expanded clones.

-	TRBV6-5	-	15	TRBJ2-5	TGTGCCAGCAGTTATTTCGGAACAGGCAAAGAGACCCAGTACTTC	CASSYFGTGKETQYF
-	TRBV5-4	TRBD2	16	TRBJ2-3	TGTGCCAGCAGCTTCCGACTAGCGGGAGAGGTAGATACGCAGTATTTT	CASSFRLAGEVDTQYF
-	TRBV29-1	TRBD2	13	TRBJ2-7	TGCAGCGTCGGGACTAGCGGGATCGGCGAGCAGTACTTC	CSVGTSGIGEQYF
-	TRBV4-1	-	13	TRBJ1-2	TGCGCCAGCAGCCCCCAGGCGGGGTATGGCTACACCTTC	CASSPQAGYGYTF
-	TRBV4-2	-	14	TRBJ1-2	TGTGCCAGCAGCCAAGGAGGGATTAACTATGGCTACACCTTC	CASSQGGINYGYTF
few	TRBV6-1	-	12	TRBJ1-2	TGTGCCAGCAGTGTAGGGGCTCATGGCTACACCTTC	CASSVGAHGYTF
many	TRBV14	TRBD2	20	TRBJ2-7	TGTGCCAGCAGCCAAGATTACGCGACTAGCGGGAGCACCCTTTCTTACGAGCAGTACTTC	CASSQDYATSGSTLSYEQYF
-	TRBV30	-	13	TRBJ2-2	TGTGCCTGGAGCGCTAATTTTGCCGGGGAGCTGTTTTTT	CAWSANFAGELFF
-	TRBV6-6	-	14	TRBJ2-7	TGTGCCAGCAGTTTAGACAGATCATCCTACGAGCAGTACTTC	CASSLDRSSYEQYF
-	TRBV5-1	TRBD1	14	TRBJ1-5	TGCGCCAGCAGCCCTACAGGGGGCGATCAGCCCCAGCATTTT	CASSPTGGDQPQHF
-	TRBV2	-	13	TRBJ2-4	TGTGCCAGCGCGTTAGGGGCTCCGAACATTCAGTACTTC	CASALGAPNIQYF
-	TRBV28	-	13	TRBJ2-1	TGTGCCAGCAGTCAAGAGGTCTACAATGAGCAGTTCTTC	CASSQEVYNEQFF
-	TRBV10-3	-	11	TRBJ2-7	TGTGCCATCAGTGAGTTAAAGGACGTTTATTTC	CAISELKDVYF
-	TRBV11-2	TRBD2	15	TRBJ2-5	TGTGCCAGCAGCTTAGGGCTAGCGGGAGCTGAGACCCAGTACTTC	CASSLGLAGAETQYF
-	TRBV5-1	-	14	TRBJ1-1	TGCGCCAGCAGTCAGGACACCCTGAACACTGAAGCTTTCTTT	CASSQDTLNTEAFF
-	TRBV7-2	-	15	TRBJ2-1	TGTGCCAGCAGCATTACGGTCCTTAATAACAATGAGCAGTTCTTC	CASSITVLNNNEQFF
-	TRBV2	-	14	TRBJ1-5	TGTGCCAGCCGGAGGGCAGGGAGCAATCAGCCCCAGCATTTT	CASRRAGSNQPQHF
-	TRBV28	TRBD2	15	TRBJ2-3	TGTGCCAGCAGTGCAGCGGGAGGCCCCACAGATACGCAGTATTTT	CASSAAGGPTDTQYF
-	TRBV7-9	-	16	TRBJ2-1	TGTGCCAGCAGCCCGAGGGGGGGAAGCTCCTACAATGAGCAGTTCTTC	CASSPRGGSSYNEQFF
-	TRBV5-1	-	14	TRBJ2-7	TGCGCCAGCAGCTTTGGAGCGGACTCCTACGAGCAGTACTTC	CASSFGADSYEQYF